What follows is one T cell receptor (beta chain) and its context. The data were taken from a study of blood T cell repertoires in COVID-19. Background on the study: Collection of acute and convalescent COVID-19 samples took place in the United States, Italy and Spain. Nucleic acid was either cDNA or gDNA, and it came from T cells, B-cell-depleted T cells, or PBMCs.

The CDR3 totals 14 residues. Germline CDR1 reads LNHDA; CDR2 reads SQIVND (reference sequence). The trim removed 9 bases at V and 7 bases at J, leaving 3 bases unmatched. Assay: immunoSEQ multiplex PCR; the TCRdb copy retains only in-frame clones and omits some. Of under 300,000 clones listed, approximately 87% are singletons. This sequence joins TRBV19 and TRBJ2-1, with 16 bases matching TRBD2. The source is a man aged 55 to 70 with acute or convalescent COVID-19. The sequenced material came from peripheral blood. In DNA, the CDR3 is TGTGCCAGGGGACTAGCGGGAGGGTGGAATGAGCAGTTCTTC. Translating it yields CARGLAGGWNEQFF.